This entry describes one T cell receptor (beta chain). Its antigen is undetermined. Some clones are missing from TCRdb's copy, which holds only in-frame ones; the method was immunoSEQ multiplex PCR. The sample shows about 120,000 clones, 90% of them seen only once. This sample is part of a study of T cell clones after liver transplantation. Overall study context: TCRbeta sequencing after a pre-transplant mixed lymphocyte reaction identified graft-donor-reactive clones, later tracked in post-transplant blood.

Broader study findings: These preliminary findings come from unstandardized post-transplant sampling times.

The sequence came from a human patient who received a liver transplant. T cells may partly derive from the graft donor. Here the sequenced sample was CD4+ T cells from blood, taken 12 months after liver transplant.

Here the CDR3 DNA reads TGCGCCAGCAGCCGGGGCCTCCAGGGGGACTACAATGAGCAGTTCTTC. This translates into CASSRGLQGDYNEQFF. The chain has TRBV4-1 and TRBJ2-1; 7 bases are shared with TRBD1. The CDR3 runs to 16 residues. Germline V gene data show CDR1 as MGHRA and CDR2 as YSYEKL. After removal of 4 bases from V and 3 bases from J, the junction contained 9 bases not matched to a gene.